This is a list of T cell receptor beta chains from one sample in a study of PD-L1 blockade in urothelial cancer. Sequenced by immunoSEQ multiplex PCR; TCRdb stores in-frame clones only, minus some. The profile covers about 29,000 clones, with around 87% appearing a single time and roughly 3% taken by the ten largest. This specimen was PBMCs, taken around atezolizumab (anti-PD-L1) treatment. These receptors originate from a man aged 50 or older with urothelial cancer. CDR3s include the opening cysteine and the closing phenylalanine or tryptophan. The order of the fields is J gene, clone size, D gene, V gene, CDR3 protein, CDR3 DNA. A D gene is named only where the DNA matches it firmly. Not all rows give a size; the values are once, few, many and, for expanded clones, a class.

TRBJ2-3 - - TRBV10-2 CASTPTSRDTQYF TGCGCCAGCACCCCGACCTCTAGGGATACGCAGTATTTT
TRBJ2-2 - TRBD2 TRBV29-1 CSVGSGTYSGRVDGELFF TGCAGCGTGGGATCCGGGACGTATAGCGGGAGAGTCGACGGGGAGCTGTTTTTT
TRBJ2-2 - TRBD2 TRBV19 CASSILHSGRSPGELFF TGTGCCAGTAGTATTCTCCACAGCGGGAGATCGCCCGGGGAGCTGTTTTTT
TRBJ2-1 - TRBD2 TRBV28 CASRSGTILFF TGTGCCAGCAGGAGCGGGACTATCCTGTTCTTC
TRBJ2-1 - - TRBV6-5 CASSYTQGDEQFF TGTGCCAGCAGCTACACACAAGGGGATGAGCAGTTCTTC
TRBJ2-5 - TRBD2 TRBV7-3 CASSLAGTSSQETQYF TGTGCCAGCAGCTTAGCTGGGACTAGTAGTCAAGAGACCCAGTACTTC
TRBJ2-7 - - TRBV7-7 CASSVGTTSYEQYF TGTGCTAGCAGCGTCGGGACAACTTCCTACGAGCAGTACTTC
TRBJ1-1 - - TRBV6-1 CASSEVDRDTEAFF TGTGCCAGCAGTGAAGTGGACAGAGACACTGAAGCTTTCTTT
TRBJ2-5 - - TRBV10-2 CASSGAEGAETQYF TGCGCCAGCAGTGGGGCGGAGGGCGCGGAGACCCAGTACTTC
TRBJ2-7 - TRBD2 TRBV5-1 CASSLDGTSVYEQYF TGCGCCAGCAGCCTGGACGGGACTAGCGTCTACGAGCAGTACTTC
TRBJ1-1 - TRBD1 TRBV5-6 CASSRQGLMNTEAFF TGTGCCAGCAGCCGACAGGGTTTGATGAACACTGAAGCTTTCTTT
TRBJ2-1 once TRBD2 TRBV7-9 CASSLQRGGYNEQFF TGTGCCAGCAGCTTACAGCGGGGGGGTTACAATGAGCAGTTCTTC
TRBJ2-5 - TRBD1 TRBV12-5 CASGLEGTGGSATQYF TGTGCTAGTGGTTTGGAAGGGACAGGGGGCTCTGCGACCCAGTACTTC
TRBJ1-2 - - TRBV30 CAWRGRDRSYGYTF TGTGCCTGGAGGGGACGAGACAGGAGCTATGGCTACACCTTC
TRBJ2-3 - TRBD2 TRBV7-9 CASSSTGTSGRASDTQYF TGTGCCAGCAGCTCTACCGGGACTAGCGGGAGGGCATCAGATACGCAGTATTTT
TRBJ2-7 few TRBD2 TRBV27 CASSPPTSGRRSLNEQYF TGTGCCAGCAGCCCGCCGACTAGCGGGAGGCGGAGCCTAAACGAGCAGTACTTC
TRBJ1-4 once - TRBV6-1 CAARLLRRLFF TGTGCCGCACGACTGCTGAGAAGACTGTTTTTT
TRBJ2-7 few TRBD2 TRBV4-1 CASSQEPGLAGVVWEQYF TGCGCCAGCAGCCAAGAACCTGGACTAGCGGGAGTAGTTTGGGAGCAGTACTTC
TRBJ2-3 - TRBD2 TRBV5-1 CASSKDGGIVADTQYF TGCGCCAGCAGCAAGGACGGGGGGATTGTCGCAGATACGCAGTATTTT
TRBJ1-1 - - TRBV6-1 CASREDRNTEAFF TGTGCCAGCAGGGAAGACAGAAACACTGAAGCTTTCTTT
TRBJ2-1 - TRBD1 TRBV11-2 CASSMGQGLHGDEQFF TGTGCCAGCAGCATGGGACAGGGGCTACATGGCGATGAGCAGTTCTTC
TRBJ1-1 - - TRBV10-3 CAIRPDSLSEAFF TGTGCCATCAGACCGGACAGTTTATCTGAAGCTTTCTTT
TRBJ2-1 - TRBD2 TRBV30 CAWSALGLAGGNEQFF TGTGCCTGGAGTGCCCTCGGACTAGCGGGGGGTAATGAGCAGTTCTTC
TRBJ2-3 - TRBD2 TRBV2 CASSGRGSGRAGDTQYF TGTGCCAGCAGTGGTCGTGGTAGCGGGAGGGCCGGAGATACGCAGTATTTT
TRBJ2-5 few TRBD2 TRBV28 CASSFLTSGRGGETQYF TGTGCCAGCAGTTTTTTGACTAGCGGGAGGGGCGGAGAGACCCAGTACTTC
TRBJ2-7 - - TRBV15 CATSGEINPAHEQYF TGTGCCACCAGCGGGGAGATAAATCCGGCCCACGAGCAGTACTTC
TRBJ2-7 - - TRBV28 CASSFARPSGEQYF TGTGCCAGCAGTTTTGCCAGACCCTCCGGGGAGCAGTACTTC
TRBJ2-1 - - TRBV27 CASSFLPGAYNEQFF TGTGCCAGCAGTTTTCTCCCGGGGGCCTACAATGAGCAGTTCTTC
TRBJ2-1 - - TRBV2 CASSEAYRGGSYNEQFF TGTGCCAGCAGTGAAGCCTACAGGGGAGGCTCCTACAATGAGCAGTTCTTC
TRBJ2-1 - - TRBV28 CASSQVAGSYNEQFF TGTGCCAGCTCCCAGGTTGCGGGCTCCTACAATGAGCAGTTCTTC
TRBJ2-2 - - TRBV9 CASSLGVATPGELFF TGTGCCAGCAGCTTAGGGGTAGCGACACCCGGGGAGCTGTTTTTT
TRBJ2-3 - - TRBV5-5 CASSLGSGSDTQYF TGTGCCAGCAGCTTGGGGTCCGGGTCAGATACGCAGTATTTT
TRBJ2-3 - TRBD2 TRBV4-2 CASSQGSSEWAGVTDTQYF TGTGCCAGCAGCCAAGGCTCATCGGAATGGGCGGGGGTCACAGATACGCAGTATTTT
TRBJ2-1 once TRBD2 TRBV7-3 CASSLTSEVNNEQFF TGTGCCAGCAGCCTGACTAGCGAGGTGAACAATGAGCAGTTCTTC
TRBJ1-2 - - TRBV6-1 CASTKASADWSYTF TGTGCCAGCACTAAAGCCTCAGCAGACTGGAGCTACACCTTC
TRBJ2-1 - TRBD1 TRBV7-6 CASSLSRGTGVNEQFF TGTGCCAGCAGCTTATCCCGCGGGACAGGGGTGAATGAGCAGTTCTTC
TRBJ1-1 - - TRBV6-5 CASSYSGNLNTEAFF TGTGCCAGCAGCTACTCGGGCAACCTGAACACTGAAGCTTTCTTT
TRBJ1-5 - TRBD1 TRBV28 CASSIDRGFQPQHF TGTGCCAGCAGTATAGACAGGGGTTTCCAGCCCCAGCATTTT
TRBJ2-7 - - TRBV7-9 CASSLDRQEVYF TGTGCCAGCAGCTTAGACCGACAGGAGGTGTACTTC
TRBJ1-1 - - TRBV16 CASSQFQGSTEAFF TGTGCCAGCAGCCAATTTCAGGGGAGCACTGAAGCTTTCTTT
TRBJ2-1 - TRBD2 TRBV5-1 CASSLGLAGGQNEQFF TGCGCCAGCAGCCTCGGACTAGCGGGGGGACAGAATGAGCAGTTCTTC
TRBJ2-5 - TRBD1 TRBV18 CASSLSGTGRSIAEETQYF TGTGCCAGCTCTTTATCCGGGACAGGGAGGTCCATAGCCGAAGAGACCCAGTACTTC
TRBJ2-2 - TRBD2 TRBV14 CASSQDWTSGGTHGGELFF TGTGCCAGCAGCCAAGATTGGACTAGCGGGGGGACCCACGGCGGGGAGCTGTTTTTT